The 19 T cell receptor beta chains below all came from one sample that was sequenced in a study of blood T cells in healthy people across ages. Primers used in a second PCR of roughly 7 to 12 cycles were a sample-barcoded 5' primer and a J-beta primer mix. TCRdb re-called the 5' RACE reads with MiXCR, one entry per CDR3 protein. There are approximately 600,000 distinct CDR3 sequences in the sample; roughly three fifths occur only once, and over 35% lies in the top ten. The source material was blood. These receptors were collected from a man aged 55 to 69 in good health.

The J gene is TRBJ2-7, the V gene TRBV20-1, with a tentative D call TRBD1 (6 bases). This CDR3 comprises 14 residues. V lost 3 bases, J lost 2 bases, and 14 bases lay in between. In germline, CDR1 is DFQATT, CDR2 SNEGSKA (reference sequence). The CDR3 reads CSARESRGTYEQYF. The DNA for the CDR3 is TGCAGTGCTAGGGAGTCTAGGGGGACCTACGAGCAGTACTTC.

The chain is built from TRBV5-1 and TRBJ2-5, with 8 positions matching TRBD1. In germline, CDR1 is SGHRS, CDR2 YFSETQ. The ends lost 4 bases at V and 4 bases at J; junction bases unmatched: 9. The CDR3 totals 15 residues. The CDR3 DNA sequence: TGCGCCAGCAGCGTGGGACCCGGACAGGGAGAGACCCAGTACTTC. It translates to CASSVGPGQGETQYF.

The V gene is TRBV7-9, the J gene TRBJ2-5; possible D gene TRBD2, 5 bases. Germline V gene sequence: CDR1 SEHNR, CDR2 FQNEAQ (reference sequence). The CDR3 is 12 residues long. Trimming cost V 9 bases and J 5 bases, with 13 bases left between them. The CDR3 sequence: CARARREETQYF. In DNA form, the CDR3 reads TGTGCCAGAGCCCGAAGGGAGGAGACCCAGTACTTC.

This clonotype was found once. This chain joins TRBV4-2 and TRBJ2-5; TRBD2 matches 7 bases. Unmatched junction bases numbered 14, after V lost 0 bases and J lost 7 bases. The CDR3 length is 17 residues. Germline values: CDR1 LGHNA, CDR2 YNFKEQ. In DNA, the CDR3 is TGTGCCAGCAGCCAAGAAGGGGCTAGCGGTGTCTCAGGGACCCAGTACTTC. This codes for CASSQEGASGVSGTQYF.

The chain uses TRBV28 and TRBJ2-1; 9 nucleotides line up with TRBD2. This CDR3 spans 16 amino acids. The V segment lost 4 bases and the J segment 2 bases; nucleotides outside the gene matches: 6. CDR1 and CDR2 from the germline V gene are MDHEN and SYDVKM. The CDR3 here is CASSSSSGGPYNEQFF. CDR3 sequence (DNA): TGTGCCAGCAGTTCTAGTAGCGGGGGCCCCTACAATGAGCAGTTCTTC.

This rearrangement joins TRBV6-1 to TRBJ2-2; 8 nucleotides line up with TRBD1. Germline loops: CDR1 MNHNS, CDR2 SASEGT. After removal of 3 bases from V and 1 base from J, the junction contained 1 base not matched to a gene. This CDR3 has 15 residues. The DNA of the CDR3 is TGTGCCAGCAGTGACAGGGGGCGGAACACCGGGGAGCTGTTTTTT. This translates into CASSDRGRNTGELFF.

This clonotype was observed a handful of times. The V and J genes are TRBV20-1 and TRBJ1-4; D uncertain. CDR3 length: 14 amino acids. Trimming took off 2 bases at V and 8 bases at J, with 15 bases between the two ends. From germline, CDR1 is DFQATT and CDR2 SNEGSKA (reference sequence). The CDR3 region has the DNA TGCAGTGCTAGACCCCGGATGGTTCTCGAAAAACTGTTTTTT. Translation gives CSARPRMVLEKLFF.

This clonotype was detected only a few times. The genes are TRBV3-1 and TRBJ2-4; tentatively, D is TRBD1 (7 bases). CDR1 is LGHDT and CDR2 is YNNKEL in the germline V gene (reference sequence). Trimming stripped 3 bases from V and 6 bases from J, with 15 bases between. CDR3 length: 15 residues. The CDR3 loop is CASSQEGAPLNIQYF. The CDR3 region has the DNA TGTGCCAGCAGCCAGGAGGGGGCTCCGTTAAACATTCAGTACTTC.

This chain links TRBV25-1 with TRBJ2-7; D may correspond to TRBD1 or TRBD2 (5 bases each). The DNA end is a closer match to TRBJ2-5, so the J assignment may be wrong. CDR3 length: 14 residues. Per the germline V gene, CDR1 is MGHDK and CDR2 is SYGVNS. In DNA, the CDR3 is TGTGCCAGCAGTGAAGATATGGGGACAGAGACCCAGTACTTC. Translation gives CASSEDMGTETQYF.

This clonotype has only a few counts. V usage is TRBV27 and J usage is TRBJ1-2; 7 bases fit TRBD1. From germline, CDR1 is MNHEY and CDR2 SMNVEV (reference sequence). The V and J ends lost 6 bases and 6 bases, in that order; junction bases with no gene match: 7. CDR3 size: 13 residues. CDR3 in DNA: TGTGCCAGCAGACTGGACAGGAGGCATGGCTACACCTTC. Its protein product is CASRLDRRHGYTF.

This clonotype was detected only a few times. This chain connects TRBV5-6 to TRBJ2-5; 10 bases match TRBD1. Germline CDR1 reads SGHDT; CDR2 reads YYEEEE. This CDR3 is built from 14 residues. V lost 4 bases to trimming and J lost 5 bases; unmatched junction nucleotides: 5. DNA of the CDR3: TGTGCCAGCAGCCCCGGACAGGGGGAGGAGACCCAGTACTTC. Translating it yields CASSPGQGEETQYF. Complete variable domain (other parts from reference TRBV5-6 and TRBJ2-5): DAGVTQSPTHLIKTRGQQVTLRCSPKSGHDTVSWYQQALGQGPQFIFQYYEEEERQRGNFPDRFSGHQFPNYSSELNVNALLLGDSALYLCASSPGQGEETQYFGPGTRLLVL.

The rearrangement joins TRBV5-1 to TRBJ2-7; D not resolved. Gene TRBJ2-4 matches the end of the DNA better, so the J call may be wrong. CDR1 and CDR2 (germline): SGHRS, YFSETQ. This CDR3 spans 13 amino acids. CDR3 sequence: CASRALGANIQYF. The CDR3 DNA is TGCGCCAGCAGAGCCCTAGGAGCCAACATTCAGTACTTC.

V usage is TRBV7-9 and J usage is TRBJ2-1; D might be TRBD2 (5 bases). The CDR3 covers 14 residues. Trimming stripped 2 bases from V and 8 bases from J, with 13 bases between. From germline, CDR1 is SEHNR and CDR2 FQNEAQ (reference sequence). The CDR3 reads CASSLSLPGDEQFF. The CDR3 DNA sequence: TGTGCCAGCAGCTTAAGCCTCCCCGGGGATGAGCAGTTCTTC.

In its sample, this clonotype was seen once. CDR3 sequence (DNA): TGTGCCAGCAGCCCCGGGTCTCAGCCTAATGAAAAACTGTTTTTT. Encoded protein: CASSPGSQPNEKLFF. V and J are TRBV7-9 and TRBJ1-4; D call uncertain. CDR1 is SEHNR and CDR2 is FQNEAQ in the germline V gene (reference sequence). V lost 5 bases, J lost 3 bases, and 13 bases lay in between. The CDR3 sequence is 15 residues long.

This clonotype was picked up a small number of times. This chain uses TRBV4-2 with TRBJ1-2, with a possible D match to TRBD1 (5 bases). The CDR3 has 12 amino acids. Trimming shortened V by 2 bases and J by 7 bases, and 8 bases separated the two germline ends. Germline V gene data show CDR1 as LGHNA and CDR2 as YNFKEQ. The CDR3 here is CASSQRGIGYTF. CDR3 bases: TGTGCCAGCAGCCAAAGGGGAATTGGCTACACCTTC.

V is TRBV7-9 and J is TRBJ2-3; 13 bases line up with TRBD2. CDR3 length equals 16 residues. After removal of 4 bases from V and 8 bases from J, the junction contained 9 bases not matched to a gene. In germline, CDR1 is SEHNR, CDR2 FQNEAQ (reference sequence). Here the CDR3 reads CASSSQTSGGRGTQYF. The DNA of the CDR3 is TGTGCCAGCAGCTCCCAGACTAGCGGGGGGCGGGGTACGCAGTATTTT.

This clonotype appeared once. V is TRBV28 and J is TRBJ1-2, with TRBD1 matching 9 bases. CDR3 size: 15 residues. With V trimmed by 7 bases and J by 4 bases, 10 bases remained unmatched. Germline lookup yields CDR1 MDHEN and CDR2 SYDVKM. The CDR3 nucleotides read TGTGCCAGCAATACGGGACAGGGAACCCTCTATGGCTACACCTTC. It is translated as CASNTGQGTLYGYTF.

The chain is built from TRBV6-5 and TRBJ2-7; 9 bases map to TRBD1. Germline CDR1 and CDR2: MNHEY and SVGAGI. This CDR3 comprises 13 residues. With V trimmed by 11 bases and J by 6 bases, 11 bases remained unmatched. The CDR3 sequence: CAGCRQGGLEQYF. The DNA for the CDR3 is TGTGCCGGCTGTAGACAGGGGGGTCTCGAGCAGTACTTC.

This rearrangement joins TRBV29-1 to TRBJ2-5, with TRBD2 matching 11 bases. The V and J ends lost 6 bases and 5 bases, in that order; junction bases with no gene match: 8. This CDR3 is built from 14 residues. Germline CDR1 is SQVTM and CDR2 is ANQGSEA. The CDR3 loop is CSVARLAGRETQYF. The CDR3 nucleotides read TGCAGCGTCGCCCGACTAGCGGGACGGGAGACCCAGTACTTC.